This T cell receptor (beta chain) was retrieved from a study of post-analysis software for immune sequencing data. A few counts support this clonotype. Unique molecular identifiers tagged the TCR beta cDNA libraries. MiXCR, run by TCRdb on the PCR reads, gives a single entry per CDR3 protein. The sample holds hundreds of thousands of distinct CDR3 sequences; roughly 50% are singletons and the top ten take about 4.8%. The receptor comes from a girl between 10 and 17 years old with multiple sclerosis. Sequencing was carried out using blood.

The CDR3, as DNA: TGTGCCAGCAGCCTAGGGACGAGACTAGCGGGGGGGGAACAAGAGACCCAGTACTTC. It is translated as CASSLGTRLAGGEQETQYF. The chain recombines TRBV12-3 or TRBV12-4 with TRBJ2-5; 14 nucleotides agree with TRBD2. V was pared by 6 bases and J by 2 bases, with 14 bases of the junction left unmatched. CDR3 length: 19 residues.